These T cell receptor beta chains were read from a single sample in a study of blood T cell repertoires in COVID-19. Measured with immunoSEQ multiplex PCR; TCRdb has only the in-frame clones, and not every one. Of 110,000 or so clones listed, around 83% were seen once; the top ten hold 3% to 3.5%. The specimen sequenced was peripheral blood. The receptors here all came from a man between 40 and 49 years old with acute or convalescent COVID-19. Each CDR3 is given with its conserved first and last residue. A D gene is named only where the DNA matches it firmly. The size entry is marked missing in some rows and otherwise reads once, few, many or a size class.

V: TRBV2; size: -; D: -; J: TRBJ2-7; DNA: TGTGCCAGCAGTGGTCGACAGGCCGAGGGCTACGAGCAGTACTTC; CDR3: CASSGRQAEGYEQYF
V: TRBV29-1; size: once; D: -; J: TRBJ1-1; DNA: TGCAGCGCTGGCGTAGAGACTGAAGCTTTCTTT; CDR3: CSAGVETEAFF
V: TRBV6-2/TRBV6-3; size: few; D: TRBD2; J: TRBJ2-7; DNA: TGTGCCAGCAGTCCACTAGCGGGGGGGACCTACGAGCAGTACTTC; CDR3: CASSPLAGGTYEQYF
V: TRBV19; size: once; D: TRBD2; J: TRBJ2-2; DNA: TGTGCCAGTAATCCCGGGGGGACTAACACCGGGGAGCTGTTTTTT; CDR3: CASNPGGTNTGELFF
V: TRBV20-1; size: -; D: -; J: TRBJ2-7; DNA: TGCAGTGCCAGTCGGGGTATCTACGAGCAGTACTTC; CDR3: CSASRGIYEQYF
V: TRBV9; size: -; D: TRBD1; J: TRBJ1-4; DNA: TGTGCCAGCAGCCCTCGGGACAGCAATGAAAAACTGTTTTTT; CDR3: CASSPRDSNEKLFF
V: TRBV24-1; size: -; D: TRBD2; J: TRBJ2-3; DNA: TGTGCCACCAGGTCTGCGGGGGCAGATACGCAGTATTTT; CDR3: CATRSAGADTQYF
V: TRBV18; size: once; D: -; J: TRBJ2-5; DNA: TGTGCCAGCTCACCCGACCCACCGGTGACTGGGGAGACCCAGTACTTC; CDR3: CASSPDPPVTGETQYF
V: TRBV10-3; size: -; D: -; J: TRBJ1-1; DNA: TGTGCCATCAGTGAGTCGACTGGGAACACTGAAGCTTTCTTT; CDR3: CAISESTGNTEAFF
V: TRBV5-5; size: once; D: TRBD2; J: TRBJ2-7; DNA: TGTGCCAGCAGCCTCGGACTAGCGGCTACCTACGAGCAGTACTTC; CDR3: CASSLGLAATYEQYF
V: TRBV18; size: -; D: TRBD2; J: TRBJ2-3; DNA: TGTGCCAGCTCACCCGGTGTCGGGAGGACAGATACGCAGTATTTT; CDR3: CASSPGVGRTDTQYF
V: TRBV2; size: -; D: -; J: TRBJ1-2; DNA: TGTGCCAGCAGGAACACCACTTGGGGGGACCGATGGGGCTACACCTTC; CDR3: CASRNTTWGDRWGYTF
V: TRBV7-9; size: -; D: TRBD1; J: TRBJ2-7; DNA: TGTGCCAGCAGCTACCGGGACAGGGGGTCCTACGAGCAGTACTTC; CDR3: CASSYRDRGSYEQYF
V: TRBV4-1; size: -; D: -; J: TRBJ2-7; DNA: TGCGCCAGCAGCCAAGGCGTGAACTACGAGCAGTACTTC; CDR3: CASSQGVNYEQYF
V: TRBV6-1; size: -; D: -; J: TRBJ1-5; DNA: TGTGCCAGCAGTGAAGCGACAGCCTACCGACAGCCCCAGCATTTT; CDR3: CASSEATAYRQPQHF
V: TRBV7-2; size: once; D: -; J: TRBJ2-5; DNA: TGTGCCAGCAGCTTCCAGGGGATGGGGGAGACCCAGTACTTC; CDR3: CASSFQGMGETQYF
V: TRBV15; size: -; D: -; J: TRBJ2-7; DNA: TGTGCCACCAGCAGAGAGACGACATTCGGGCAGTACTTC; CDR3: CATSRETTFGQYF
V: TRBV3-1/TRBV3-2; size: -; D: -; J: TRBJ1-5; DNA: TGTGCCAGCAGCCAATTTACGGGGGTCAATCAGCCCCAGCATTTT; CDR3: CASSQFTGVNQPQHF
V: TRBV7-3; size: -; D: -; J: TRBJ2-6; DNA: TGTGCCAGCAGCCCTATAGGTAGCGCAAAGGATGGGGCCAACGTCCTGACTTTC; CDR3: CASSPIGSAKDGANVLTF
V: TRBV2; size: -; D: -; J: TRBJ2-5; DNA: TGTGCCAGCAGTGGGAAGAGGGTAATGGGGCAAGAGACCCAGTACTTC; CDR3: CASSGKRVMGQETQYF
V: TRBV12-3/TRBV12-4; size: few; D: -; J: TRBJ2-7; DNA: TGTGCCAGCCGGAGGTCAGATTACTACGAGCAGTACTTC; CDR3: CASRRSDYYEQYF
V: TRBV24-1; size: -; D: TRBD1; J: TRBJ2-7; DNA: TGTGCCACCAGTGACCGGGGGACAGGGGGAGAGCAGTACTTC; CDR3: CATSDRGTGGEQYF
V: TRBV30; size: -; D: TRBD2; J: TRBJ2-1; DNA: TGTGCCTGCTCGGGACTAGCGGGGGGTTTGAATGAGCAGTTCTTC; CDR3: CACSGLAGGLNEQFF
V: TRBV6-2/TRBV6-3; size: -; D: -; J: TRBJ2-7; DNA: TGTGCCAGCAGTCCACAGGGTTACTCCTACGAGCAGTACTTC; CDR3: CASSPQGYSYEQYF
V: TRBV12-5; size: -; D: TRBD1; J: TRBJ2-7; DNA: TGTGCTAGTGGTGTGGGACAGGGGGCCAACGAGCAGTACTTC; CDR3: CASGVGQGANEQYF
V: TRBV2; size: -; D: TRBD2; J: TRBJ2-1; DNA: TGTGCCAGCAGTGTTTTGTGGGGAGGGTACAATGAGCAGTTCTTC; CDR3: CASSVLWGGYNEQFF
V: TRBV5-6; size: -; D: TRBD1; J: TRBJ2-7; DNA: TGTGCCAGCAGCTTGCGACAGGGTATAAAGGAGCAGTACTTC; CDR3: CASSLRQGIKEQYF
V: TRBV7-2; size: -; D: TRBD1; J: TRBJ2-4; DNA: TGTGCCAGCAGCTCGGAGGGGACAGGGGGTAACCTAGCCAAAAACATTCAGTACTTC; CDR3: CASSSEGTGGNLAKNIQYF
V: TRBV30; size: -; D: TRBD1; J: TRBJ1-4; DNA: TGTGCCTGGAGCGAGCCAGGGGGTAATGAAAAACTGTTTTTT; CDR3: CAWSEPGGNEKLFF
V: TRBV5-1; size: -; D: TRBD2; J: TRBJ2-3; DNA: TGCGCCAGCAGCTTGGCCTCTAGCGGTCCCGAGTATTTT; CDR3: CASSLASSGPEYF
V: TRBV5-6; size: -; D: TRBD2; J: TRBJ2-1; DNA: TGTGCCAGCAGCAGGCTAGCGGGCCTTTACAATGAGCAGTTCTTC; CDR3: CASSRLAGLYNEQFF